A single T cell receptor (beta chain) is shown here with its context. What it binds is not known. The sample originates from a study of T-cell memory formation after mild COVID-19. Study-level findings and limits: Cross-reactive memory appears to have joined, as suggested by some responding clones showing up in pre-infection memory. Second-wave clones reaching peak frequency on day 37 lacked confirmed SARS-CoV-2 specificity.

Constant-segment primers served in 5'RACE that generated TCR alpha and TCR beta cDNA libraries bearing sample barcodes and UMIs. One entry per CDR3 protein, called by TCRdb with MiXCR from the 5' RACE reads. The table records 150,000 or so distinct CDR3 sequences, 25% to 40% of them present only once. This clonotype was sampled from an adult woman who had mild COVID-19 (a few samples of this study predate the infection). Cell type and time point are not known. Material for sequencing was PBMCs or a T cell subset sorted from them (not recorded which).

The CDR3 coding sequence is TGCAGTGCTCCCCAAGGGGGATCCACCGGGGAGCTGTTTTTT. Protein product: CSAPQGGSTGELFF. This sequence joins TRBV20-1 and TRBJ2-2, with D perhaps TRBD1 (6 bases). CDR3 length: 14 residues. Germline loops: CDR1 DFQATT, CDR2 SNEGSKA (reference sequence). V was clipped by 5 bases and J by 4 bases, with 14 bases between them.